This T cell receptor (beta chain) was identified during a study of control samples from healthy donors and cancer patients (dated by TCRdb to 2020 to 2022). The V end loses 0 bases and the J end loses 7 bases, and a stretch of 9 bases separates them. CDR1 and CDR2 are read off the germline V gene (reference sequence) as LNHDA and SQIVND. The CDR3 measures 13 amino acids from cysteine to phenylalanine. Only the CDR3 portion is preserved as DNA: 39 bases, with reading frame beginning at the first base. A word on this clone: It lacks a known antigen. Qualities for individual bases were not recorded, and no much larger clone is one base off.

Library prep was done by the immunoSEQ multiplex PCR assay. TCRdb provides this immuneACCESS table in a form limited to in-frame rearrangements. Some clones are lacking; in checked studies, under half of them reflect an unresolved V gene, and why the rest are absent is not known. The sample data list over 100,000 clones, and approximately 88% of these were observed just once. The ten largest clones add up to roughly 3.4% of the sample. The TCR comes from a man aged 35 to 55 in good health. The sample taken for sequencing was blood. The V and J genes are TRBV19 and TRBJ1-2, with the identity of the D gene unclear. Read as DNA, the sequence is TGTGCCAGTAGTATAGATCTAGTAAGTGGCTACACCTTC. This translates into CASSIDLVSGYTF.